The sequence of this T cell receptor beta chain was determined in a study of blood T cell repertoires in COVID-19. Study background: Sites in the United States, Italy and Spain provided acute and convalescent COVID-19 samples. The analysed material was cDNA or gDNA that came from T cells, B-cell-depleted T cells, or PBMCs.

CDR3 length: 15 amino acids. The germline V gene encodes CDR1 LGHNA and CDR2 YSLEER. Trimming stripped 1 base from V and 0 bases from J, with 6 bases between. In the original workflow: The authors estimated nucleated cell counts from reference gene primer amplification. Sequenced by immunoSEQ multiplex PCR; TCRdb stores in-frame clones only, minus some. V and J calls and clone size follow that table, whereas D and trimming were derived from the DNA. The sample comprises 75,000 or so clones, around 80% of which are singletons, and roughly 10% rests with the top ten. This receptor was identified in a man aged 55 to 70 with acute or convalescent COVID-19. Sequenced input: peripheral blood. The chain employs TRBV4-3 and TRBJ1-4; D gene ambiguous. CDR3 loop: CASSQGHSTNEKLFF. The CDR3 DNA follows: TGCGCCAGCAGCCAAGGCCACTCAACTAATGAAAAACTGTTTTTT.